A single sample gave rise to the 12 T cell receptor beta chains below, sequenced in a study of blood T cell repertoires in COVID-19. Here immunoSEQ multiplex PCR was the method, and the copy in TCRdb shows in-frame clones only, minus some. The data contain over 200,000 clones, more than 80% of them singletons. Sequenced sample: peripheral blood. These TCRs come from a woman under 40 with COVID-19, enrolled during active disease.

The sample holds one count of this clone. The chain recombines TRBV9 with TRBJ2-5; D might be TRBD2 (6 bases). The V and J ends lost 4 bases and 2 bases respectively, with 12 bases between them. The CDR3 runs to 14 residues. Germline CDR1 and CDR2: SGDLS and YYNGEE. The chain's CDR3 is CASSLGGAQETQYF. CDR3 in DNA: TGTGCCAGCAGCCTTGGCGGGGCGCAAGAGACCCAGTACTTC.

Only a few counts were recorded for this clone. The chain combines TRBV7-6 with TRBJ1-3; 10 bases are shared with TRBD1. In germline, CDR1 is SGHVS, CDR2 FNYEAQ. The trim removed 0 bases at V and 9 bases at J, leaving 8 bases unmatched. This CDR3 comprises 16 residues. CDR3 sequence: CASSLASGQGHGTIYF. CDR3 bases: TGTGCCAGCAGCTTAGCCTCGGGACAGGGGCATGGCACCATATATTTT.

The chain has TRBV28 and TRBJ1-5; D remains ambiguous. Germline lookup yields CDR1 MDHEN and CDR2 SYDVKM. V was cut by 3 bases and J by 6 bases, with 18 bases left in between. The CDR3 has 16 residues. The CDR3 DNA is TGTGCCAGCAGTTTCTTCCGCGGAGGGTCACCTCAGCCCCAGCATTTT. Its protein product is CASSFFRGGSPQPQHF.

The J gene is TRBJ2-5, the V gene TRBV27; possible D gene TRBD1, 5 bases. The germline V gene has CDR1 MNHEY and CDR2 SMNVEV (reference sequence). The CDR3 extends over 13 amino acids. V gave up 5 bases and J gave up 11 bases, with 18 bases separating them. This chain's CDR3 is CASSELQGGPQYF. CDR3 in DNA: TGTGCCAGCAGTGAACTTCAGGGTGGGCCGCAGTACTTC.

This chain connects TRBV6-2 or TRBV6-3 to TRBJ1-6; a possible D gene is TRBD1 (5 bases). CDR1 and CDR2 from the germline V gene are MNHEY and SVGEGT. The CDR3 length is 15 residues. Trimming removed 6 bases from V and 6 bases from J, with 15 bases in between. CDR3 in amino acids: CASSPGQVPNSPLHF. The CDR3 DNA follows: TGTGCCAGCAGCCCGGGGCAGGTACCTAATTCACCCCTCCACTTT.

The genes are TRBV5-1 and TRBJ2-3; 9 bases fit TRBD2. CDR1 and CDR2 from the germline V gene are SGHRS and YFSETQ. This CDR3 spans 18 amino acids. Trimming at V came to 2 bases and at J to 2 bases, leaving 12 bases not matched to a gene. The DNA for the CDR3 is TGCGCCAGCAGCTTCGCAGTAGCGGGGGCCTTCTCCACAGATACGCAGTATTTT. Translating gives CASSFAVAGAFSTDTQYF.

The CDR3 spells CASSRTREATEAFF. The CDR3 DNA sequence: TGTGCCAGCAGCCGAACCAGGGAGGCCACTGAAGCTTTCTTT. The rearrangement links TRBV14 to TRBJ1-1, with a tentative D call TRBD1 (5 bases). V was shortened by 4 bases and J by 4 bases, with 13 bases between the two germline ends. The germline V gene encodes CDR1 SGHDN and CDR2 FVKESK. This CDR3 comprises 14 residues.

The chain is built from TRBV9 and TRBJ2-1; 8 bases align to TRBD2. CDR3 length: 18 amino acids. V gave up 0 bases and J gave up 1 base; unmatched junction bases: 9. CDR1 is SGDLS, CDR2 YYNGEE, per germline. CDR3 sequence reads: CASSVAEVPSGSYNEQFF. The CDR3 coding sequence is TGTGCCAGCAGCGTAGCGGAGGTGCCTAGCGGGTCCTACAATGAGCAGTTCTTC.

V gene TRBV2 combines with J gene TRBJ1-1, with D uncertain. Germline V gives CDR1 SNHLY, CDR2 FYNNEI. This CDR3 contains 13 residues. Trimming took 1 base from V and 5 from J, leaving 8 bases between them. As DNA, the CDR3 is TGTGCCAGCAGTGAAGACCGGGGTACTGAAGCTTTCTTT. This sequence encodes CASSEDRGTEAFF.

The chain carries TRBV6-2 or TRBV6-3 and TRBJ2-7; D is perhaps TRBD1 (6 bases). V lost 1 base and J 5 bases, leaving 15 bases between the germline ends. Germline CDR1 is MNHEY and CDR2 is SVGEGT. There are 15 residues in the CDR3. This chain's CDR3 is CASSYFGRGSDEQYF. For the CDR3, the DNA is TGTGCCAGCAGTTACTTCGGCAGGGGTTCGGACGAGCAGTACTTC.

The V call is TRBV5-1, the J call TRBJ1-1; D unclear. This CDR3 is 13 amino acids long. Trimming stripped 0 bases from V and 4 bases from J, with 7 bases between. Germline V gene data show CDR1 as SGHRS and CDR2 as YFSETQ. CDR3 amino acids: CASSLDSITEAFF. The CDR3 nucleotides are TGCGCCAGCAGCTTGGACAGTATCACTGAAGCTTTCTTT.

The chain couples TRBV7-7 to TRBJ2-5; tentative D call: TRBD2 (5 bases). Between the trimmed V and J ends, which lost 1 base and 10 bases, there was a span of 7 bases. CDR1 SSHAT and CDR2 FNYEAQ come from the germline V gene (reference sequence). The CDR3 totals 11 residues. CDR3 in DNA: TGTGCCAGCAGCTTAGGAGGGATCCAGTACTTC. This codes for CASSLGGIQYF.